These 16 T cell receptor beta chains originate from one sample sequenced in a study of blood T cells in healthy people across ages. Alongside a J-beta primer mix, a sample-barcoded 5' primer served in a second PCR lasting about 7 to 12 cycles. TCRdb itself ran the 5' RACE reads through MiXCR, one entry per CDR3 protein. The repertoire holds some 710,000 distinct CDR3 sequences, with more than 35% as singletons. The sequencing sample was made of blood. The receptors shown here come from an older man in good health.

The J gene is TRBJ2-6, the V gene TRBV7-2; TRBD1 is a possible D gene (5 bases). V dropped 5 bases and J dropped 1 base, with 12 bases sitting between them. Germline V gene lookup returns CDR1 SGHTA and CDR2 FQGNSA. The CDR3 runs to 16 residues. The CDR3 sequence is CASSRIGVSGANVLTF. For the CDR3, the DNA is TGTGCCAGCAGCAGAATAGGGGTATCTGGGGCCAACGTCCTGACTTTC. The full variable domain, with the rest looked up from reference TRBV7-2 and TRBJ2-6, is GAGVSQSPSNKVTEKGKDVELRCDPISGHTALYWYRQSLGQGLEFLIYFQGNSAPDKSGLPSDRFSAERTGGSVSTLTIQRTQQEDSAVYLCASSRIGVSGANVLTFGAGSRLTVL.

The chain combines TRBV6-2 or TRBV6-3 with TRBJ1-5; 7 bases map to TRBD1. Per the germline V gene, CDR1 is MNHEY and CDR2 is SVGEGT. The CDR3 has 17 amino acids. V shed 5 bases and J 4 bases; nucleotides not matched to a gene: 14. CDR3 residues: CASSRYARQGWNQPQHF. CDR3 sequence (DNA): TGTGCCAGCAGTAGATACGCTCGACAGGGATGGAATCAGCCCCAGCATTTT.

This clonotype was detected a few times. The chain recombines TRBV5-6 with TRBJ2-1, with 9 bases aligning to TRBD1. Trimming removed 3 bases from V and 2 bases from J; junction bases left unmatched: 12. CDR3 size: 18 residues. Per germline, CDR1 SGHDT and CDR2 YYEEEE. CDR3 sequence reads: CASSYGTGRGVPYNEQFF. In nucleotides, the CDR3 is TGTGCCAGCAGCTACGGGACAGGGCGAGGAGTTCCCTACAATGAGCAGTTCTTC.

The chain has TRBV21-1 and TRBJ2-7. TRBV21-1 counts as a pseudogene. The CDR3 totals 15 residues. The CDR3 here is CASSKASAGFYEQYF. The CDR3 bases are TGTGCCAGCAGCAAAGCGAGTGCGGGCTTCTACGAGCAGTACTTC.

Concerning this clonotype: A much larger clone differs by one base, so this may be a read error. This CDR3 is CSVRGLADYYNEQFF. CDR3 in DNA: TGCAGTGTCCGCGGACTAGCGGATTACTACAATGAGCAGTTCTTC. This chain connects TRBV20-1 to TRBJ2-1; 10 nucleotides match TRBD2. V shed 7 bases and J 3 bases; nucleotides not matched to a gene: 9. The CDR3 covers 15 residues. Germline CDR1 DFQATT, CDR2 SNEGSKA (reference sequence).

The gene calls are TRBV5-1 and TRBJ2-7; the D call may be TRBD1 or TRBD2 (6 bases each). This CDR3 region has 15 residues. V was clipped by 0 bases and J by 4 bases, with 14 bases between them. Looked up from germline, CDR1 is SGHRS and CDR2 is YFSETQ. CDR3 sequence reads: CASSLEGGRPYEQYF. The DNA for the CDR3 is TGCGCCAGCAGCTTGGAGGGGGGTAGGCCGTACGAGCAGTACTTC.

The rearrangement links TRBV20-1 to TRBJ2-1; TRBD2 matches at 8 bases. The CDR3 totals 14 residues. V shed 3 bases and J 5 bases; nucleotides not matched to a gene: 6. The V gene's germline CDR1 is DFQATT and CDR2 SNEGSKA (reference sequence). In DNA form, the CDR3 reads TGCAGTGCTAGTGGGCGGACTAGCCACAATGAGCAGTTCTTC. Protein: CSASGRTSHNEQFF.

V usage is TRBV20-1 and J usage is TRBJ2-1; D might be TRBD2 (6 bases). This CDR3 is built from 15 residues. Trimming cost V 1 base and J 5 bases, with 15 bases left between them. From germline, CDR1 is DFQATT and CDR2 SNEGSKA (reference sequence). The CDR3 bases are TGCAGTGCTAGAGGGAGGGCCATTTTTAACAATGAGCAGTTCTTC. Translated: CSARGRAIFNNEQFF.

The chain recombines TRBV7-6 with TRBJ1-1, with D unresolved. Trimming stripped 5 bases from V and 1 base from J, with 8 bases between. The CDR3 is made up of 13 amino acids. Per the germline V gene, CDR1 is SGHVS and CDR2 is FNYEAQ. The CDR3 sequence: CASSEGGNTEAFF. The CDR3 DNA is TGTGCCAGCAGCGAAGGAGGGAACACTGAAGCTTTCTTT. Combining the CDR3 with reference TRBV7-6 and TRBJ1-1 gives the whole variable domain GAGVSQSPRYKVTKRGQDVALRCDPISGHVSLYWYRQALGQGPEFLTYFNYEAQQDKSGLPNDRFSAERPEGSISTLTIQRTEQRDSAMYRCASSEGGNTEAFFGQGTRLTVV.

This clonotype was observed at least ten times. The chain uses TRBV12-3 or TRBV12-4 and TRBJ2-3; D might be TRBD2 (5 bases). This CDR3 has 14 residues. Trimming removed 3 bases at V and 0 bases at J, with 7 bases between. The CDR3 region has the DNA TGTGCCAGCAGTTTCAGAGGGAGCACAGATACGCAGTATTTT. Translated: CASSFRGSTDTQYF.

V is TRBV27 and J is TRBJ2-5; 8 positions agree with TRBD2. The CDR3 is 16 amino acids. Germline V gene data show CDR1 as MNHEY and CDR2 as SMNVEV (reference sequence). Trimming cost V 5 bases and J 6 bases; bases outside gene matches: 14. In DNA, the CDR3 is TGTGCCAGCAGTCAACGAACTAGCGGAAGGGCGAAGACCCAGTACTTC. It is translated as CASSQRTSGRAKTQYF.

The gene calls are TRBV5-1 and TRBJ2-5; TRBD2 matches at 7 bases. The trim removed 1 base at V and 5 bases at J, leaving 11 bases unmatched. Looked up from germline, CDR1 is SGHRS and CDR2 is YFSETQ. The CDR3 has 16 residues. CDR3 loop: CASSLLPGGEKETQYF. CDR3 in DNA: TGCGCCAGCAGCTTGTTGCCGGGAGGAGAAAAGGAGACCCAGTACTTC.

This chain links TRBV5-1 with TRBJ2-7; D is unclear. CDR1 is SGHRS, CDR2 YFSETQ, per germline. V was trimmed by 4 bases and J by 6 bases, leaving 17 bases between them. The CDR3 runs 14 residues. The CDR3 loop is CASSPGPQGGEQYF. The CDR3, as DNA: TGCGCCAGCAGCCCCGGACCCCAAGGCGGCGAGCAGTACTTC.

At least ten counts were recorded for this clonotype. In DNA form, the CDR3 reads TGTGCCAGCAGCTTAGGGTTAGCGGGGAATGAGCAGTTCTTC. It specifies CASSLGLAGNEQFF. The chain joins TRBV7-8 to TRBJ2-1, with TRBD2 matching over 8 bases. Losses at the gene ends were 1 base for V and 7 bases for J; bases not matched to a gene: 3. The CDR3 consists of 14 residues. Germline CDR1 SGHVS, CDR2 FQNEAQ.

The chain recombines TRBV12-3 or TRBV12-4 with TRBJ2-1, with 9 bases that match TRBD2. The CDR3 runs to 17 residues. V lost 4 bases, J lost 7 bases, and 14 bases stayed unmatched. CDR3 nucleotides: TGTGCCAGCAGTTCTGGATGGGCGGGAGGGCTTTGGAATGAGCAGTTCTTC. Translated: CASSSGWAGGLWNEQFF.

A remark on this clonotype: Mismatch with germline at one junction end may stem from a read error. The V gene is TRBV27, the J gene TRBJ1-2, with D maybe TRBD1 (6 bases). The CDR3 length is 17 residues. CDR1 is MNHEY, CDR2 SMNVEV, per germline (reference sequence). CDR3 in DNA: TGTACCAGCAGATTTACACCGGGACATCCACGATCGAGTGGCTACACCTTC. This translates into CTSRFTPGHPRSSGYTF.